The clone carrying this T cell receptor beta chain was recorded a few times. This may arise from a read error, as a much more abundant clone is one base away. This sample was taken from a study of Graves' ophthalmopathy and Graves' hyperthyroidism. In the study overall: Absence of ophthalmopathy within 18 months of follow-up defined stable hyperthyroidism.

Looked up from germline, CDR1 is SGHTA and CDR2 is FQGNSA. The CDR3 consists of 13 residues. Amplified TCR beta CDR3 regions were obtained using RNA transcripts as template. HTBI-primed RT-PCR formed the first round, and a multiplex PCR formed the second. MiXCR, run by TCRdb on the multiplex PCR reads, gives a single entry per CDR3 protein. The table lists over a million distinct CDR3 sequences, around a third of them singletons. Each hyperthyroidism patient was newly diagnosed, with under 2 months' duration, and aged 18 to 65. Researchers turned away patients with other autoimmune diseases, uncontrolled infections, pregnancy or lactation.

The V gene is TRBV7-2, the J gene TRBJ1-1; D is possibly TRBD1 (5 bases). Sequenced: peripheral blood or thyroid tissue (not recorded which). This TCR was recovered from an adult man with Graves' hyperthyroidism. The CDR3 bases are TGTGCCAACAGCTTATCTAGGGACCCTGAAGCTTTCTTT. This sequence encodes CANSLSRDPEAFF.